This T cell receptor beta chain was found in a study of T cells after yellow fever vaccination (dated by TCRdb to the late 2010s). General notes on the study: Using CD3, CD45RA, CCR7 and CD95 staining, memory subsets (EM, EMRA, CM and Tscm) were sorted on a BD FACS Aria III. The SMART-Seq v4 Ultra Low Input RNA kit was used to prepare libraries from fractions with low cell numbers. Bulk TCR alpha and beta repertoires were sequenced longitudinally to track T-cell clones before and after primary and booster YFV17D yellow fever vaccination. Two healthy male donors, one aged 18 to 30 and one aged 30 to 40 years, made up the cohort. Blood samples were taken at several timepoints before and after primary and secondary immunization, and bulk PBMC replicates and cell subsets were isolated. Memory subsets were sorted on days 0, 15 and 45 and at 18 months after primary vaccination, and on days 0, 15 and 45 after the 30-year booster. Study-level results and caveats: The secondary T-cell response was found to be weaker but faster than the primary response, with a peak reached on day 5 rather than on day 15. Because only a couple of donors were included in the study, the extent to which the findings can be generalized is limited. Because abundant contaminating clonotypes from the bulk population could be contained in FACS-sorted repertoires, computational filtering was required. A small fraction of clonotypes appeared in both the CD4 and CD8 compartments, likely as a result of convergent recombination. In the sorted memory subsets on day 0, nearly all vaccine-responding clonotypes were below the level of detection. After the booster, most of the clones that had expanded following primary vaccination were detected again (approximately 95% of CD4 and around 88% of CD8), which suggests that memory was broadly maintained.

Based on the germline V gene, the CDR1 and CDR2 sequences are MNHEY and SVGAGI. V is cut back by 6 bases and J by 1 base, with 6 bases in the junction unmatched. Spanning cysteine to phenylalanine, the CDR3 consists of 15 amino acids. Only the CDR3 DNA stays, 45 bases, in frame from base 1. Read against the paper, the sample's treatment or condition label means: live attenuated yellow fever vaccine strain. PBMCs were isolated from peripheral blood using a standard Ficoll-Paque protocol. The RNeasy Micro Kit was used to extract RNA from sorted memory subsets. There are a few counts of this clonotype. No much larger clone is present one base from it, and per-base qualities are unavailable. TCR cDNA was synthesized by 5'RACE template switching, which introduced a universal primer site and unique molecular identifiers. cDNA synthesis was primed from both the TCR alpha and TCR beta constant segments. Libraries were amplified in two PCR steps, with sample barcodes and sequencing adapters added in the second step. Sequencing of libraries was done on Illumina HiSeq 2500 (2x100 bp) or NovaSeq (2x150 bp). The original methods were these. Reads were demultiplexed and collapsed into UMI consensus sequences with MIGEC, and V(D)J alignment was performed with MiXCR. Vaccine-responding clonotypes were identified with edgeR using replicate PBMC samples, with FDR below 0.01 and a log2 fold change above 5 up to day 15 being required. Each bulk clonotype was labeled CD4 or CD8 based on which sequenced repertoire, CD4 or CD8, contained the clonotype at higher abundance. To estimate the distribution of each clone across memory phenotypes, clonotype frequencies in memory subsets were weighted by FACS-sorted cell numbers. In TCRdb, the public reads were trimmed at Q25 with fastp and aligned with MiXCR, with productive beta chains retained. Each entry is one CDR3 protein sequence, shown with its most common DNA and genes. The V and J calls were determined by TCRdb, not by the authors. Within this sample are roughly 32,000 distinct CDR3 sequences, with less than 8.5% of them counted one time only. The ten largest clones add up to about 22% of the sample.

The TCR was taken from a man aged 18-30 years who received the YFV17D yellow fever vaccine. The chain was built from TRBV6-5 and TRBJ1-1; 9 bases in the middle match TRBD1. The input for sequencing was PBMCs, either bulk or a sorted T-cell subset (CD4+, CD8+, memory, or dextramer-sorted; not recorded which), taken on the day of the first yellow fever vaccination. The sequence in DNA is TGTGCCAGCAGGGGGACAGGGTTAGAGAACACTGAAGCTTTCTTT. Translated, it gives CASRGTGLENTEAFF.